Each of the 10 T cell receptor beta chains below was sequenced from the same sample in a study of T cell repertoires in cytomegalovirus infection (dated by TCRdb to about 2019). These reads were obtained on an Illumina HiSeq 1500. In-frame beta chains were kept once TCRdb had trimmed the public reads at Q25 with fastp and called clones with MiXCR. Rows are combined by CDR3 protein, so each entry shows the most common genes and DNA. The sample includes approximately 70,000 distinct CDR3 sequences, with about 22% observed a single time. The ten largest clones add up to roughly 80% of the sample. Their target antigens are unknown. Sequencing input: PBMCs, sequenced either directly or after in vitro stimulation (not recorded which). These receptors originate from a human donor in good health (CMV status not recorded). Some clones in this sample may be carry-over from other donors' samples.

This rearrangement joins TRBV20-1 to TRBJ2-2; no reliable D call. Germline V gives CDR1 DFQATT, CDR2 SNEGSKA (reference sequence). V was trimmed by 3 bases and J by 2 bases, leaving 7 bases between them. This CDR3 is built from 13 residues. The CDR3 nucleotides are TGCAGTGCTAGGACACATAACACCGGGGAGCTGTTTTTT. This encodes CSARTHNTGELFF.

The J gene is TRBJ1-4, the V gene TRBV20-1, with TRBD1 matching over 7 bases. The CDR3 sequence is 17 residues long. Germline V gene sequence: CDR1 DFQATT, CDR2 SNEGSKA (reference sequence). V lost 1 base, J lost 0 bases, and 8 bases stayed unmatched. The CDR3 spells CSARVAGGKATNEKLFF. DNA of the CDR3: TGCAGTGCTAGAGTGGCAGGGGGGAAGGCAACTAATGAAAAACTGTTTTTT.

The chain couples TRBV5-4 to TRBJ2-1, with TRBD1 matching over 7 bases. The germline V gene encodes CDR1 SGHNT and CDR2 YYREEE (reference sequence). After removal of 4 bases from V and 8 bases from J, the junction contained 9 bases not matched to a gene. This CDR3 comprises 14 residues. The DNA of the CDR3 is TGTGCCAGCAGCCACCGAGACAGGGCAGATGAGCAGTTCTTC. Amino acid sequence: CASSHRDRADEQFF.

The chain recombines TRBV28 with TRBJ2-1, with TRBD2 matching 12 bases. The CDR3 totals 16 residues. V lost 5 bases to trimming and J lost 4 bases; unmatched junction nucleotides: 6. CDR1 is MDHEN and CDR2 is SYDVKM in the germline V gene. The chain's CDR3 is CASSPTTSGSYNEQFF. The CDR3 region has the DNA TGTGCCAGCAGTCCGACGACTAGCGGGAGTTACAATGAGCAGTTCTTC.

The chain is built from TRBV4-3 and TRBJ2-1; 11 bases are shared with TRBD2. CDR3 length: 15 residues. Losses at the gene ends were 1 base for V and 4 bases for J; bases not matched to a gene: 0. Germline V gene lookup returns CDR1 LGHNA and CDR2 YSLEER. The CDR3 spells CASSQGLAGYNEQFF. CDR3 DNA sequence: TGCGCCAGCAGCCAAGGACTAGCGGGGTACAATGAGCAGTTCTTC.

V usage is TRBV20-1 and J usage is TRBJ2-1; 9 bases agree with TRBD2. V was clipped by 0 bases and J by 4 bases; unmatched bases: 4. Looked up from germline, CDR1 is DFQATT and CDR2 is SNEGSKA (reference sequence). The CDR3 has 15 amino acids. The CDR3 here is CSARDGGRAYNEQFF. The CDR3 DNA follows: TGCAGTGCTAGAGATGGCGGGAGGGCATACAATGAGCAGTTCTTC.

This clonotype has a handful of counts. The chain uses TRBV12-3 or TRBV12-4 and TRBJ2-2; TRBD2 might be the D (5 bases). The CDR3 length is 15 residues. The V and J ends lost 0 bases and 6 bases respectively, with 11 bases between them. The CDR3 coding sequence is TGTGCCAGCAGTTTAGCGGGAGTGTTGGCCGGGGAGCTGTTTTTT. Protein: CASSLAGVLAGELFF.

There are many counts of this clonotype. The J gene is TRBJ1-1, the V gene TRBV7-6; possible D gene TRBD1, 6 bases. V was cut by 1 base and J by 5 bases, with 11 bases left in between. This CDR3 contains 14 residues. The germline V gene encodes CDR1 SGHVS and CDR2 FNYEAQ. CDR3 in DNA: TGTGCCAGCAGCTTAGGTTCAGGGGATACTGAAGCTTTCTTT. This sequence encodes CASSLGSGDTEAFF.

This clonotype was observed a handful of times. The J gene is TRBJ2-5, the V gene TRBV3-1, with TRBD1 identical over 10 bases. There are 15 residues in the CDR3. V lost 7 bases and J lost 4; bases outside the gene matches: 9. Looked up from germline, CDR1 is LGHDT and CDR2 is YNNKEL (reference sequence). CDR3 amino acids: CASKRTGGEGETQYF. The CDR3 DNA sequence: TGTGCCAGCAAAAGGACAGGGGGAGAAGGAGAGACCCAGTACTTC.

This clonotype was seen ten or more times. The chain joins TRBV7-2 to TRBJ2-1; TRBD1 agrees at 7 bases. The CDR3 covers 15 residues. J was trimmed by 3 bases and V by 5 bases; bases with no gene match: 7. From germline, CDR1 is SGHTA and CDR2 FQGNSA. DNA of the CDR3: TGTGCCAGCAGCCCTACAGGGGTCTACTACAATGAGCAGTTCTTC. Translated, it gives CASSPTGVYYNEQFF.